One sample yielded the 27 T cell receptor beta chains listed below, sequenced in a study of blood T cell repertoires in COVID-19. The data were produced by immunoSEQ multiplex PCR, yet TCRdb's version contains in-frame clones alone and is incomplete. The profile covers roughly 250,000 clones, with about 91% appearing a single time and 1.2% taken by the ten largest. Sequenced input: PBMCs or T cells enriched from blood (not recorded which). These receptors all stem from a woman aged 40 to 50 with acute COVID-19.

CDR3 bases: TGTGCCAGCTCACCTATGACGGGCACTGAAGCTTTCTTT. This codes for CASSPMTGTEAFF. This rearrangement joins TRBV18 to TRBJ1-1; D is unclear. This CDR3 comprises 13 residues. V dropped 3 bases and J dropped 4 bases, with 9 bases sitting between them. Germline CDR1 KGHSH, CDR2 LQKENI. Looking up the rest from reference TRBV18 and TRBJ1-1 gives the full variable domain: NAGVMQNPRHLVRRRGQEARLRCSPMKGHSHVYWYRQLPEEGLKFMVYLQKENIIDESGMPKERFSAEFPKEGPSILRIQQVVRGDSAAYFCASSPMTGTEAFFGQGTRLTVV.

The chain has TRBV7-2 and TRBJ1-5; TRBD1 matches at 7 bases. CDR1 SGHTA and CDR2 FQGNSA come from the germline V gene. J was trimmed by 6 bases and V by 5 bases; bases with no gene match: 10. This CDR3 contains 15 residues. The DNA for the CDR3 is TGTGCCAGCAGCGAAGGGACAGCCTCGGGTCAGCCCCAGCATTTT. Its translation: CASSEGTASGQPQHF.

This CDR3 is CASSDQRQINQPQHF. The DNA of the CDR3 is TGTGCCAGCAGTGATCAGCGGCAGATCAATCAGCCCCAGCATTTT. The rearrangement joins TRBV2 to TRBJ1-5; D remains ambiguous. Germline V lookup: CDR1 SNHLY, CDR2 FYNNEI. The germline V and J ends were trimmed by 3 bases and 3 bases, with 12 bases remaining between them. CDR3 size: 15 residues. Filled out from reference TRBV2 and TRBJ1-5, the complete variable domain reads EPEVTQTPSHQVTQMGQEVILRCVPISNHLYFYWYRQILGQKVEFLVSFYNNEISEKSEIFDDQFSVERPDGSNFTLKIRSTKLEDSAMYFCASSDQRQINQPQHFGDGTRLSIL.

The rearrangement joins TRBV6-2 or TRBV6-3 to TRBJ2-1; 14 positions agree with TRBD2. The CDR3 is made up of 15 amino acids. Germline trimming cut 2 bases from V and 7 bases from J; bases unmatched to any gene: 1. Germline V gives CDR1 MNHEY, CDR2 SVGEGT. The CDR3 DNA reads TGTGCCAGCAGTTACGGGACTAGCGGGGGTAATGAGCAGTTCTTC. It translates to CASSYGTSGGNEQFF.

The table lists this clone with many counts. This chain joins TRBV7-9 and TRBJ1-4; D perhaps matches TRBD1 (6 bases). Germline CDR1 SEHNR, CDR2 FQNEAQ (reference sequence). The CDR3 covers 15 residues. Trimming took 5 bases from V and 4 from J, leaving 14 bases between them. CDR3 nucleotides: TGTGCCAGCAGCACTGGACAGTTCCTTAATGAAAAACTGTTTTTT. Encoded protein: CASSTGQFLNEKLFF.

This chain connects TRBV2 to TRBJ1-2, with TRBD1 as a possible D gene (6 bases). From germline, CDR1 is SNHLY and CDR2 FYNNEI. The germline V and J ends were trimmed by 3 bases and 0 bases, with 8 bases remaining between them. The CDR3 is 14 amino acids. The CDR3 loop reads CASSERQANYGYTF. CDR3 coding DNA: TGTGCCAGCAGTGAGCGACAGGCTAACTATGGCTACACCTTC. Together with reference TRBV2 and TRBJ1-2, the CDR3 gives the full variable domain: EPEVTQTPSHQVTQMGQEVILRCVPISNHLYFYWYRQILGQKVEFLVSFYNNEISEKSEIFDDQFSVERPDGSNFTLKIRSTKLEDSAMYFCASSERQANYGYTFGSGTRLTVV.

A few counts support this clone. The chain recombines TRBV7-2 with TRBJ2-7; possibly TRBD2 for D (5 bases). V was cut by 1 base and J by 1 base, with 14 bases left in between. The CDR3 runs to 16 residues. Germline CDR1 reads SGHTA; CDR2 reads FQGNSA. The DNA for the CDR3 is TGTGCCAGCAGCTTAGGGACGAGACTAACTTCCTACGAGCAGTACTTC. Amino acids: CASSLGTRLTSYEQYF.

The chain carries TRBV3-1 (or the pseudogene TRBV3-2) and TRBJ2-1; tentatively, D is TRBD2 (5 bases). In germline, CDR1 is LGHDT, CDR2 YNNKEL (reference sequence). The CDR3 runs to 15 residues. Trimming shortened V by 3 bases and J by 7 bases, and 16 bases separated the two germline ends. The CDR3 region is CASSQTMSHGNEQFF. CDR3 coding DNA: TGTGCCAGCAGCCAGACTATGAGCCATGGAAATGAGCAGTTCTTC.

The chain links TRBV29-1 to TRBJ2-3; a possible D gene is TRBD2 (6 bases). Between the trimmed V and J ends, which lost 7 bases and 9 bases, there was a span of 11 bases. The CDR3 has 10 amino acids. Germline CDR1 SQVTM, CDR2 ANQGSEA. This CDR3 reads CSGRDETQYF. As DNA, the CDR3 is TGCAGCGGGCGGGACGAAACGCAGTATTTT.

This chain connects TRBV6-5 to TRBJ2-1; 8 nucleotides match TRBD2. The ends lost 6 bases at V and 5 bases at J; junction bases unmatched: 3. From germline, CDR1 is MNHEY and CDR2 SVGAGI. The CDR3 runs to 13 residues. As DNA, the CDR3 is TGTGCCAGCAGACTAGCGGAGAACAATGAGCAGTTCTTC. Protein: CASRLAENNEQFF.

The chain is built from TRBV7-9 and TRBJ1-6; D is possibly TRBD1 (5 bases). Trimming pared 2 bases from V and 7 bases from J, leaving 18 bases between. CDR1 is SEHNR and CDR2 is FQNEAQ in the germline V gene (reference sequence). CDR3 size: 17 residues. The CDR3 DNA reads as TGTGCCAGCAGCTTAAACATAGGCAGGGAAGACAATTCACCCCTCCACTTT. As protein: CASSLNIGREDNSPLHF.

The V call is TRBV10-1, the J call TRBJ2-2; 10 bases agree with TRBD1. The CDR3 extends over 15 amino acids. Germline CDR1 is WNHNN and CDR2 is SYGVQD (reference sequence). The J segment lost 6 bases and the V segment lost 6 bases, leaving 7 bases of the junction unmatched. The CDR3 coding sequence is TGCGCCAGCAGCAGGGACAGGGGTGTCGCCGGGGAGCTGTTTTTT. This encodes CASSRDRGVAGELFF.

For the CDR3, the DNA is TGTGCCAGCAAGACAGGGAATAATGAAGCTTTCTTT. Its protein is CASKTGNNEAFF. This chain uses TRBV2 with TRBJ1-1; TRBD1 matches 7 bases. The CDR3 has 12 residues. In germline, CDR1 is SNHLY, CDR2 FYNNEI. Trimming at V came to 7 bases and at J to 7 bases, leaving 6 bases not matched to a gene.

Only a few counts were recorded for this clone. The chain employs TRBV5-1 and TRBJ1-5; a possible D gene is TRBD1 (5 bases). The germline V gene has CDR1 SGHRS and CDR2 YFSETQ. V was trimmed by 2 bases and J by 9 bases, leaving 18 bases between them. The CDR3 contains 15 residues. The CDR3 DNA reads TGCGCCAGCAGCTTCGATACAGGCGGTGTGTGGCCCCAGCATTTT. Translation gives CASSFDTGGVWPQHF.

J is TRBJ1-6 and V is TRBV2; 7 positions agree with TRBD1. With 7 bases clipped from V and 0 bases from J, the junction kept 6 bases outside the gene matches. This CDR3 is built from 16 residues. Germline CDR1 reads SNHLY; CDR2 reads FYNNEI. The CDR3 sequence: CASTRDSSSYNSPLHF. CDR3 bases: TGTGCCAGCACCCGGGACAGTAGCTCCTATAATTCACCCCTCCACTTT.

The V call is TRBV18, the J call TRBJ1-1; D might be TRBD1 (5 bases). CDR3 length equals 15 residues. V was cut by 6 bases and J by 0 bases, with 14 bases left in between. Per germline, CDR1 KGHSH and CDR2 LQKENI. The CDR3 reads CASSYGQGLNTEAFF. The CDR3 DNA reads TGTGCCAGCTCCTATGGGCAGGGCTTGAACACTGAAGCTTTCTTT. The variable domain in full, with the rest retrieved from reference TRBV18 and TRBJ1-1, is NAGVMQNPRHLVRRRGQEARLRCSPMKGHSHVYWYRQLPEEGLKFMVYLQKENIIDESGMPKERFSAEFPKEGPSILRIQQVVRGDSAAYFCASSYGQGLNTEAFFGQGTRLTVV.

This chain uses TRBV5-1 with TRBJ2-5; 9 nucleotides agree with TRBD2. Germline values: CDR1 SGHRS, CDR2 YFSETQ. The CDR3 totals 19 residues. Trimming at V came to 3 bases and at J to 5 bases, leaving 20 bases not matched to a gene. The CDR3 spells CASSWAGGSSGSGGETQYF. In DNA form, the CDR3 reads TGCGCCAGCAGCTGGGCCGGGGGGAGTAGCGGGAGCGGAGGGGAGACCCAGTACTTC.

The rearrangement links TRBV5-5 to TRBJ2-1, with TRBD2 identical over 11 bases. The CDR3 contains 16 residues. The germline gives CDR1 SGHKS, CDR2 YYEKEE (reference sequence). Trimming at V came to 2 bases and at J to 6 bases, leaving 7 bases not matched to a gene. The CDR3 DNA is TGTGCCAGCAGCTTCCTAGCGGGAGGTTCCGCCAATGAGCAGTTCTTC. Encoded protein: CASSFLAGGSANEQFF.

The V gene is TRBV10-3, the J gene TRBJ1-6; D unresolved. CDR1 is ENHRY, CDR2 SYGVKD, per germline. V lost 0 bases to trimming and J lost 7 bases, with 13 bases between them. This CDR3 is built from 16 residues. CDR3 in DNA: TGTGCCATCAGTGAGTCGTCACTGAACTTAAATTCACCCCTCCACTTT. Amino acid sequence: CAISESSLNLNSPLHF.

The genes are TRBV10-3 and TRBJ1-1; no reliable D call. This CDR3 has 13 residues. Germline lookup yields CDR1 ENHRY and CDR2 SYGVKD. V lost 4 bases and J 5 bases, leaving 11 bases between the germline ends. CDR3 sequence: CAISGQEDTEAFF. In DNA form, the CDR3 reads TGTGCCATCAGTGGGCAGGAGGATACTGAAGCTTTCTTT.

The V call is TRBV28, the J call TRBJ1-1; weak D call: TRBD1 (5 bases). V gave up 4 bases and J gave up 3 bases, with 15 bases separating them. The CDR3 has 15 residues. In germline, CDR1 is MDHEN, CDR2 SYDVKM. The CDR3 sequence is CASSSHGQLDTEAFF. As DNA, the CDR3 is TGTGCCAGCAGTTCCCATGGACAACTCGACACTGAAGCTTTCTTT.

The chain links TRBV7-3 to TRBJ2-7; 9 bases map to TRBD1. Germline V lookup: CDR1 SGHTA, CDR2 FQGTGA. The CDR3 has 15 amino acids. The V gene end was trimmed by 2 bases and the J gene end by 5 bases; junction bases not matched to a gene: 7. The CDR3 sequence is CASSLRLQGAHEQYF. CDR3 nucleotides: TGTGCCAGCAGCTTACGGCTACAGGGGGCGCACGAGCAGTACTTC.

Only a few counts were recorded for this clone. The gene calls are TRBV5-1 and TRBJ1-6, with 8 bases fitting TRBD1. The germline V gene encodes CDR1 SGHRS and CDR2 YFSETQ. This CDR3 contains 16 residues. Trimming removed 4 bases from V and 5 bases from J; junction bases left unmatched: 8. CDR3 sequence (DNA): TGCGCCAGCAGCCCCGAGGGACAGGTTAATAATTCACCCCTCCACTTT. Translated: CASSPEGQVNNSPLHF.

This clone was seen more than once but under ten times. The genes are TRBV5-5 and TRBJ1-2; D is uncertain. Germline V gene data show CDR1 as SGHKS and CDR2 as YYEKEE (reference sequence). The CDR3 is made up of 15 amino acids. Deletions cut 1 base from V and 4 bases from J, with 14 bases between. For the CDR3, the DNA is TGTGCCAGCAGCTTGTCGGAGTATGGAGGCTATGGCTACACCTTC. This gives the protein CASSLSEYGGYGYTF. The complete variable domain, with remaining parts taken from reference TRBV5-5 and TRBJ1-2, reads DAGVTQSPTHLIKTRGQQVTLRCSPISGHKSVSWYQQVLGQGPQFIFQYYEKEERGRGNFPDRFSARQFPNYSSELNVNALLLGDSALYLCASSLSEYGGYGYTFGSGTRLTVV.

In its sample, this clone was seen once. The rearrangement uses TRBV29-1 and TRBJ1-1; D is unresolved. Germline loops: CDR1 SQVTM, CDR2 ANQGSEA. This CDR3 comprises 12 residues. Trimming cost V 7 bases and J 1 base, with 10 bases left between them. This chain's CDR3 is CSAKTGNTEAFF. In DNA, the CDR3 is TGCAGCGCCAAGACGGGGAACACTGAAGCTTTCTTT.

The chain combines TRBV6-5 with TRBJ2-2; TRBD1 matches 9 bases. J gave up 6 bases and V 10 bases, and 9 bases lay outside the gene matches. The germline V gene encodes CDR1 MNHEY and CDR2 SVGAGI. The CDR3 has 14 amino acids. CDR3 bases: TGTGCCATCGCAACAGGGGGCTTGGCCGGGGAGCTGTTTTTT. Its protein is CAIATGGLAGELFF.

This chain uses TRBV7-9 with TRBJ2-1; 7 bases are a match to TRBD1. The CDR3 is 14 residues long. Unmatched junction bases numbered 8, after V lost 4 bases and J lost 8 bases. Germline V gene sequence: CDR1 SEHNR, CDR2 FQNEAQ (reference sequence). The CDR3 sequence: CASSSRGLIDEQFF. The CDR3 coding sequence is TGTGCCAGCAGCTCCAGGGGGTTGATCGATGAGCAGTTCTTC. The whole variable domain, remainder taken from reference TRBV7-9 and TRBJ2-1, is DTGVSQNPRHKITKRGQNVTFRCDPISEHNRLYWYRQTLGQGPEFLTYFQNEAQLEKSRLLSDRFSAERPKGSFSTLEIQRTEQGDSAMYLCASSSRGLIDEQFFGPGTRLTVL.